The entry below describes one T cell receptor (beta chain). Its specificity is not known. Other DNA sequences in the same sample also yield this CDR3. This sample is drawn from a study of shared clonotypes between healthy human individuals. Overall study: Participating donors consisted of a couple of women and a few men aged 18 to 49. General study points: Around 5% of naive CD4 clonotypes were common to a handful of donors. Larger estimated richness was generally seen in naive subsets than in memory subsets. Sampling covered blood only; tissue repertoires likely differ.

The V segment lost 3 bases and the J segment 4 bases; nucleotides outside the gene matches: 0. Germline CDR1 is KGHSH and CDR2 is LQKENI. There are 12 residues in the CDR3. Here immunoSEQ multiplex PCR was the method, and the copy in TCRdb shows in-frame clones only, minus some. The data contain hundreds of thousands of clones, almost 97% of them singletons. V is TRBV18 and J is TRBJ2-7; 7 bases line up with TRBD2. Sequenced input: naive CD4+ T cells sorted from blood. The sample's subset: CD45RA+ positively selected. The TCR comes from a woman between 25 and 40 years old in good health. CDR3 loop: CASSPGGYEQYF. As DNA, the CDR3 is TGTGCCAGCTCACCGGGAGGGTACGAGCAGTACTTC.